These 6 T cell receptor beta chains were all obtained from the same sample, sequenced in a study of blood T cell repertoires in COVID-19. The assay was immunoSEQ multiplex PCR, and TCRdb's table has in-frame clones only and misses some. The sample records fewer than 120,000 clones, 72% being singletons. Sequenced: peripheral blood. These receptors all stem from a woman aged 55-75 years with acute or convalescent COVID-19.

The genes are TRBV19 and TRBJ2-5; tentatively, D is TRBD1 (5 bases). The CDR3 is 15 residues long. Trimming took off 8 bases at V and 2 bases at J, with 18 bases between the two ends. Germline CDR1 LNHDA, CDR2 SQIVND (reference sequence). This CDR3 is CASPTQDTSQETQYF. The CDR3 bases are TGTGCCAGTCCAACGCAGGACACCAGTCAAGAGACCCAGTACTTC.

The V and J genes are TRBV29-1 and TRBJ1-1; D possibly corresponds to TRBD1 (5 bases). V was clipped by 7 bases and J by 1 base, with 13 bases between them. This CDR3 spans 13 amino acids. CDR1 SQVTM and CDR2 ANQGSEA come from the germline V gene. Written as DNA, the CDR3 is TGCAGCGCCACACCGGGGGGGAACACTGAAGCTTTCTTT. This gives the protein CSATPGGNTEAFF.

The chain joins TRBV9 to TRBJ2-3; 10 positions agree with TRBD2. CDR1 is SGDLS, CDR2 YYNGEE, per germline. The ends lost 3 bases at V and 1 base at J; junction bases unmatched: 2. There are 15 residues in the CDR3. This CDR3 reads CASSAGLAGTDTQYF. CDR3 DNA: TGTGCCAGCAGCGCCGGACTAGCGGGCACAGATACGCAGTATTTT.

The rearrangement uses TRBV19 and TRBJ2-3, with 9 bases matching TRBD1. Germline CDR1 reads LNHDA; CDR2 reads SQIVND (reference sequence). This CDR3 contains 17 residues. The V and J ends lost 5 bases and 4 bases, in that order; junction bases with no gene match: 13. CDR3 loop: CASSPTGNRGLADTQYF. CDR3 nucleotides: TGTGCCAGTAGTCCAACCGGAAACAGGGGGCTCGCAGATACGCAGTATTTT.

The table lists this clone with many counts. The J gene is TRBJ2-5, the V gene TRBV11-1; 12 bases are shared with TRBD2. Trimming took 5 bases from V and 2 from J; bases not matched to a gene: 6. The CDR3 has 16 amino acids. Germline V lookup: CDR1 SGHAT, CDR2 FQDESV (reference sequence). DNA of the CDR3: TGTGCCAGCAGCCATCGACTAGCGGGGGAGCAAGAGACCCAGTACTTC. This sequence encodes CASSHRLAGEQETQYF.

This chain connects TRBV5-1 to TRBJ2-3; TRBD1 agrees at 12 bases. Germline V gene sequence: CDR1 SGHRS, CDR2 YFSETQ. With V trimmed by 4 bases and J by 0 bases, 12 bases remained unmatched. CDR3 length equals 19 residues. This CDR3 reads CASSVVPGQGAASTDTQYF. The CDR3 bases are TGCGCCAGCAGCGTAGTCCCGGGACAGGGGGCCGCAAGCACAGATACGCAGTATTTT.